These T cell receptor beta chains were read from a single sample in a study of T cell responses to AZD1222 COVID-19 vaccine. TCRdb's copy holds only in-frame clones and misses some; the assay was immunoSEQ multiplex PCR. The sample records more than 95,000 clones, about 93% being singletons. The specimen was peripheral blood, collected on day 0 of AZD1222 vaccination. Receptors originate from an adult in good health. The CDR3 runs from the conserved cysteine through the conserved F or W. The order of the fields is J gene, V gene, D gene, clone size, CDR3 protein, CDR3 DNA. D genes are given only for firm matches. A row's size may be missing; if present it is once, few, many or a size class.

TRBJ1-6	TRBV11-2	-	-	CASSSRLVGGSPLHF	TGTGCCAGCAGCTCCCGGCTCGTTGGGGGATCACCCCTCCACTTT
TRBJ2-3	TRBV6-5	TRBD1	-	CASSRQGWRTDTQYF	TGTGCCAGCAGCCGACAGGGGTGGCGTACAGATACGCAGTATTTT
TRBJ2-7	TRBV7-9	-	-	CASSVKGASYEQYF	TGTGCCAGCAGCGTAAAGGGAGCTTCCTACGAGCAGTACTTC
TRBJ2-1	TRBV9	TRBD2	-	CASSTGRGLADNEQFF	TGTGCCAGCAGCACGGGGCGGGGACTAGCGGACAATGAGCAGTTCTTC
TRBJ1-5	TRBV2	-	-	CASSEAQAGPQPQHF	TGTGCCAGCAGTGAAGCGCAGGCAGGGCCTCAGCCCCAGCATTTT
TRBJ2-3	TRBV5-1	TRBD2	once	CASSLAGTSGRSTDTQYF	TGCGCCAGCAGCTTGGCCGGGACTAGCGGGAGGTCCACAGATACGCAGTATTTT
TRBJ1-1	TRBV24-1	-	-	CATSSGGLNEAFF	TGTGCCACCAGTTCGGGGGGTCTCAATGAAGCTTTCTTT
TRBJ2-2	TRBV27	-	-	CASSLLLDSGELFF	TGTGCCAGCAGTCTCTTATTAGATTCCGGGGAGCTGTTTTTT
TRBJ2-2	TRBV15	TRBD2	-	CATSRGTSGNTGELFF	TGTGCCACCAGCAGAGGGACTAGCGGGAACACCGGGGAGCTGTTTTTT
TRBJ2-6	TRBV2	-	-	CASSLGYSGVGANVLTF	TGTGCCAGCAGTCTGGGGTATTCAGGAGTCGGGGCCAACGTCCTGACTTTC
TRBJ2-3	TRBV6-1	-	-	CASSEALEDTQYF	TGTGCCAGCAGTGAAGCCCTGGAAGATACGCAGTATTTT
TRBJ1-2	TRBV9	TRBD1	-	CASSGQTGGGYGYTF	TGTGCCAGCAGCGGCCAGACAGGGGGCGGCTATGGCTACACCTTC
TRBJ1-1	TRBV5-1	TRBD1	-	CASSVQGFTEAFF	TGCGCCAGCAGCGTACAGGGGTTCACTGAAGCTTTCTTT
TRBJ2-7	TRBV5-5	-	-	CASSLDIYEQYF	TGTGCCAGCAGCTTGGATATCTACGAGCAGTACTTC
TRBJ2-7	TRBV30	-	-	CAWSGAINEQYF	TGTGCCTGGTCTGGGGCCATCAACGAGCAGTACTTC
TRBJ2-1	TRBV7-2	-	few	CASSQRYNEQFF	TGTGCCAGCAGCCAACGCTACAATGAGCAGTTCTTC
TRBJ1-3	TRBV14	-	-	CASSQGFASGNTIYF	TGTGCCAGCAGCCAAGGATTCGCCTCTGGAAACACCATATATTTT
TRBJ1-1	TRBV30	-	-	CAFRRGYTEAFF	TGTGCCTTCAGGAGGGGGTACACTGAAGCTTTCTTT
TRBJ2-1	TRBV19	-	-	CASRAARELNNEQFF	TGTGCCAGCCGGGCCGCTAGAGAGCTCAACAATGAGCAGTTCTTC
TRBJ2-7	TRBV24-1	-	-	CATSESGRDSSYEQYF	TGTGCCACCAGTGAGTCCGGACGCGACTCCTCCTACGAGCAGTACTTC
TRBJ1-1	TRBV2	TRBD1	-	CASSGGTGGSGSVEAFF	TGTGCCAGCAGTGGCGGGACAGGGGGCTCGGGCTCGGTTGAAGCTTTCTTT
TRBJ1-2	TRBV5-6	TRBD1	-	CASTSVQGGSYGYTF	TGTGCCAGCACGTCCGTCCAGGGGGGGTCCTATGGCTACACCTTC
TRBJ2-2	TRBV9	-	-	CASSVGGASNTGELFF	TGTGCCAGCAGCGTAGGGGGGGCCTCGAACACCGGGGAGCTGTTTTTT
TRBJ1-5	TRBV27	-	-	CASSLEGNDQPQHF	TGTGCCAGCAGTTTAGAAGGGAACGATCAGCCCCAGCATTTT
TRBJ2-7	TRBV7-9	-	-	CASSFYGGTSPLSYEQYF	TGTGCCAGCAGCTTTTATGGCGGGACAAGCCCCCTCTCCTACGAGCAGTACTTC
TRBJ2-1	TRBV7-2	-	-	CASSLGWDNEQFF	TGTGCCAGCAGCTTAGGCTGGGACAATGAGCAGTTCTTC
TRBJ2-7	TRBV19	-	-	CASSIAGRPSYEQYF	TGTGCCAGTAGTATCGCGGGAAGGCCCTCCTACGAGCAGTACTTC